The entry below describes one TCR beta chain. The entry originates in a study of CD8 T cells in Susac syndrome. RNA, at about 0.45 to 1 ug, was reverse transcribed with random hexamers. The TCR beta CDR3 was amplified by immunoSEQ multiplex PCR across 54 Vbeta, 13 Jbeta. Via MiXCR, TCRdb re-called the immunoSEQ multiplex PCR reads, giving one row per CDR3 protein. The sample holds 200,000 or so distinct CDR3 sequences; 92% are singletons and the top ten take about 0.12%. Deletions cut 3 bases from V and 5 bases from J, with 10 bases between. Germline CDR1 is WNHNN and CDR2 is SYGVQD (reference sequence). The CDR3 is made up of 13 amino acids.

Sequencing was performed on CD8+ T cells from PBMCs. The V call is TRBV10-1, the J call TRBJ1-1; D gene uncertain. The clonotype was recovered from a human donor with multiple sclerosis. The CDR3 region has the DNA TGCGCCAGCAGTGACAGGTTGGGTACTGAAGCTTTCTTT. Translated, it gives CASSDRLGTEAFF.